The next 3 T cell receptor beta chains were all read from a single sample in a study of blood T cell repertoires in COVID-19. Repertoires were generated with immunoSEQ multiplex PCR, while TCRdb's copy carries only in-frame clones and drops some. The repertoire has 200,000 to 300,000 clones, roughly 90% of them found once; the top ten carry approximately 2%. The sequencing input was peripheral blood. Every receptor here comes from a man younger than 40 with active or convalescent COVID-19.

The gene calls are TRBV14 and TRBJ1-6, with D maybe TRBD1 (5 bases). Germline V gene data show CDR1 as SGHDN and CDR2 as FVKESK. This CDR3 is 15 amino acids long. Trimming left V 3 bases short and J 10 bases short, with 16 bases between. CDR3 region: CASSQISGARSPLHF. The CDR3 bases are TGTGCCAGCAGCCAGATTAGCGGGGCGCGATCACCCCTCCACTTT.

V is TRBV7-9 and J is TRBJ2-1; TRBD1 matches at 7 bases. CDR1 is SEHNR, CDR2 FQNEAQ, per germline (reference sequence). Trimming at V came to 4 bases and at J to 4 bases, leaving 7 bases not matched to a gene. The CDR3 sequence is 15 residues long. This CDR3 is CASSSLSGQYNEQFF. In DNA, the CDR3 is TGTGCCAGCAGCTCATTATCGGGACAGTACAATGAGCAGTTCTTC.

Written as DNA, the CDR3 is TGTGCCAGCACCGTCGGACAGGGTAATTCACCCCTCCACTTT. This codes for CASTVGQGNSPLHF. The rearrangement uses TRBV3-1 (or the pseudogene TRBV3-2) and TRBJ1-6; TRBD1 aligns across 8 bases. The CDR3 consists of 14 residues. V lost 7 bases and J lost 6; bases outside the gene matches: 5. Germline V gene lookup returns CDR1 LGHDT and CDR2 YNNKEL (reference sequence).